A single sample gave rise to the 16 T cell receptor beta chains below, sequenced in a study of blood T cells in healthy people across ages. A second roughly 6 to 11 cycle PCR used barcoded and J-beta primers. Using its own MiXCR run on the 5' RACE reads, TCRdb lists one record per CDR3 protein. The sample yields some 1.8 million distinct CDR3 sequences, 30% to 40% seen once. Sequencing was carried out using blood. Source of these receptors: a human donor in good health.

This chain links TRBV12-3 or TRBV12-4 with TRBJ1-2, with D hard to call. CDR3 length: 11 residues. Trimming cost V 10 bases and J 7 bases, with 13 bases left between them. The CDR3: CAIFSNGGYTF. CDR3 in DNA: TGTGCCATTTTTTCGAACGGTGGCTACACCTTC.

The chain joins TRBV5-5 to TRBJ2-7; TRBD1 matches at 11 bases. Trimming removed 5 bases from V and 0 bases from J; junction bases left unmatched: 7. The CDR3 length is 16 residues. Germline CDR1 SGHKS, CDR2 YYEKEE (reference sequence). The CDR3 region is CASRRTGTGGSYEQYF. The CDR3 nucleotides read TGTGCCAGCAGACGGACCGGGACAGGGGGCTCCTACGAGCAGTACTTC.

On this clonotype: This is likely a read error, given that the CDR3 carries no conserved phenylalanine or tryptophan at its end. V gene TRBV20-1 combines with J gene TRBJ1-5; D not resolved. Trimming stripped 4 bases from V and 4 bases from J, with 8 bases between. Germline V gene sequence: CDR1 DFQATT, CDR2 SNEGSKA (reference sequence). The CDR3 covers 12 residues. The CDR3 region is CSATDPNQPQHL. CDR3 nucleotides: TGCAGTGCTACGGACCCAAATCAGCCCCAGCATTTG.

The chain carries TRBV12-3 or TRBV12-4 and TRBJ1-2; D ambiguous. The CDR3 contains 13 residues. V dropped 2 bases and J dropped 6 bases, with 10 bases sitting between them. The CDR3 sequence is CASSLLGWNGYTF. The CDR3 nucleotides read TGTGCCAGCAGTTTATTGGGGTGGAATGGCTACACCTTC.

The rearrangement joins TRBV14 to TRBJ1-1, with 8 bases identical to TRBD1. Germline CDR1 is SGHDN and CDR2 is FVKESK. V lost 3 bases and J lost 2; bases outside the gene matches: 8. This CDR3 spans 16 amino acids. The CDR3: CASSHLAGQGNTEAFF. The CDR3 DNA reads as TGTGCCAGCAGCCATCTAGCCGGACAGGGAAACACTGAAGCTTTCTTT.

This clonotype was seen a few times. V gene TRBV10-3 combines with J gene TRBJ1-2, with a possible D match to TRBD1 (5 bases). The V gene's germline CDR1 is ENHRY and CDR2 SYGVKD. Trimming took 6 bases from V and 4 from J, leaving 9 bases between them. The CDR3 runs to 12 residues. CDR3 DNA: TGTGCCATCAGACCGGACACCTATGGCTACACCTTC. Translated: CAIRPDTYGYTF.

This clonotype appeared once. The chain joins TRBV20-1 to TRBJ2-3; 13 bases are shared with TRBD2. The CDR3 is made up of 16 amino acids. Germline V gives CDR1 DFQATT, CDR2 SNEGSKA (reference sequence). V dropped 5 bases and J dropped 5; count of bases not matched to a gene: 10. Here the CDR3 reads CSAGSTSGGAGDTQYF. DNA for the CDR3: TGCAGTGCTGGGTCTACTAGCGGGGGGGCAGGAGATACGCAGTATTTT.

This clonotype was detected a few times. This chain joins TRBV2 and TRBJ2-7; D ambiguous. The CDR3 has 12 amino acids. Germline V gene sequence: CDR1 SNHLY, CDR2 FYNNEI. Trimming took 6 bases from V and 6 from J, leaving 12 bases between them. The CDR3 sequence is CASRDTFREQYF. DNA for the CDR3: TGTGCCAGCAGGGATACCTTCCGCGAGCAGTACTTC.

The V call is TRBV4-3, the J call TRBJ2-5, with TRBD2 as a possible D gene (5 bases). Germline CDR1 and CDR2: LGHNA and YSLEER. The length of the CDR3 is 16 residues. V was cut by 0 bases and J by 0 bases, with 11 bases left in between. The CDR3 DNA follows: TGCGCCAGCAGCCAAGATATTAGAGGGTACCAAGAGACCCAGTACTTC. Translation: CASSQDIRGYQETQYF.

V usage is TRBV21-1 and J usage is TRBJ1-2. TRBV21-1 is a recognized pseudogene. The CDR3 spans 14 residues. CDR3 in DNA: TGTGCCAGCAGCAAAGTAAAACCGTTCTATGGCTACACCTTC. This sequence encodes CASSKVKPFYGYTF.

This clonotype was observed many times. CDR3 nucleotide sequence: TGTGCCAGCAGCCCTAGGACAGGGAGATACAATGAGCAGTTCTTC. Its protein product is CASSPRTGRYNEQFF. V gene TRBV7-2 combines with J gene TRBJ2-1, with TRBD1 identical over 8 bases. In germline, CDR1 is SGHTA, CDR2 FQGNSA. The CDR3 has 15 residues. J gave up 4 bases and V 5 bases, and 7 bases lay outside the gene matches.

This clonotype was seen more than once but under ten times. This rearrangement joins TRBV12-3 or TRBV12-4 to TRBJ1-1, with TRBD1 as a possible D gene (6 bases). The CDR3 totals 13 residues. V was clipped by 6 bases and J by 4 bases, with 12 bases between them. The CDR3 DNA sequence: TGTGCCAGCAGCAAAAGACAGGCCACTGAAGCTTTCTTT. It encodes CASSKRQATEAFF.

The chain combines TRBV4-3 with TRBJ2-7; the match to TRBD2 covers 8 bases. Gene TRBJ2-5 matches the end of the DNA better, so the J call may be wrong. The V gene's germline CDR1 is LGHNA and CDR2 YSLEER. CDR3 size: 18 residues. The CDR3 sequence: CASSQVGGRLAGTETQYF. The CDR3 nucleotides are TGCGCCAGCAGCCAAGTGGGGGGGCGGCTAGCGGGTACAGAGACCCAGTACTTC.

The sample holds one count of this clonotype. CDR3 sequence (DNA): TGTGCCAGCAGTCAAACTAGCGGGGGAGGTGAGGATACGCAGTATTTT. The encoded protein is CASSQTSGGGEDTQYF. The chain combines TRBV12-3 or TRBV12-4 with TRBJ2-3; TRBD2 matches 11 bases. The V and J ends lost 5 bases and 6 bases, in that order; junction bases with no gene match: 10. The CDR3 runs 16 residues.

This chain uses TRBV7-2 with TRBJ1-1, with a tentative D call TRBD1 (5 bases). This CDR3 contains 15 residues. The germline V and J ends were trimmed by 5 bases and 7 bases, with 20 bases remaining between them. Germline CDR1 and CDR2: SGHTA and FQGNSA. DNA for the CDR3: TGTGCCAGCAGCCCCACCGACAGCATACGATATGAAGCTTTCTTT. This encodes CASSPTDSIRYEAFF.

This clonotype has a handful of counts. The CDR3 coding sequence is TGTGCCAGCAGCCAACCGGGGGGCACTGAAGCTTTCTTT. It encodes CASSQPGGTEAFF. V usage is TRBV7-9 and J usage is TRBJ1-1, with D maybe TRBD1 (5 bases). CDR3 length: 13 amino acids. Looked up from germline, CDR1 is SEHNR and CDR2 is FQNEAQ (reference sequence). Between the trimmed V and J ends, which lost 5 bases and 4 bases, there was a span of 11 bases.